The next 23 T cell receptor beta chains were all read from a single sample in a study of cytomegalovirus exposure and HLA in healthy donors. PCR used 60 Vbeta primers and 13 Jbeta primers. The table came from immunoSEQ multiplex PCR; TCRdb's copy has only in-frame clones and leaves some out. The sample has about 150,000 clones, about four fifths seen once. The sample was PBMCs. The receptors come from a human donor in good health.

This chain joins TRBV28 and TRBJ1-2; tentative D call: TRBD1 (5 bases). With 7 bases removed from V and 8 bases from J, the gap between germline ends came to 14 bases. This CDR3 is built from 12 residues. Germline lookup yields CDR1 MDHEN and CDR2 SYDVKM. This CDR3 reads CASIGGVQGYTF. The DNA for the CDR3 is TGTGCCAGCATCGGGGGTGTACAAGGCTACACCTTC.

The chain links TRBV21-1 to TRBJ2-1; TRBD2, as called in the table, went unchecked against the DNA. TRBV21-1 is labeled a pseudogene. There are 17 residues in the CDR3. As DNA, the CDR3 is TGTGCCAGCAGCAAATTATTGGGACTAGCGGGAGCCCATGAGCAGTTCTTC. Amino acid sequence: CASSKLLGLAGAHEQFF.

V and J are TRBV10-3 and TRBJ2-1; D call uncertain. This CDR3 region has 14 residues. With 10 bases removed from V and 0 bases from J, the gap between germline ends came to 13 bases. The germline CDR1 and CDR2 sequences are ENHRY and SYGVKD. The DNA for the CDR3 is TGTGCCACAATGACTCGAAACTCCTACAATGAGCAGTTCTTC. This encodes CATMTRNSYNEQFF.

The chain has TRBV2 and TRBJ1-4; D perhaps matches TRBD1 (6 bases). This CDR3 is built from 14 residues. Trimming cost V 7 bases and J 8 bases, with 17 bases left between them. Looked up from germline, CDR1 is SNHLY and CDR2 is FYNNEI. The CDR3 region has the DNA TGTGCCAGCACCATACAGGGTAGGGACGAAAAACTGTTTTTT. Its translation: CASTIQGRDEKLFF.

This chain uses TRBV27 with TRBJ2-7, with TRBD2 matching over 13 bases. CDR3 length equals 15 residues. Germline V CDR1 and CDR2: MNHEY, SMNVEV (reference sequence). After removal of 6 bases from V and 12 bases from J, the junction contained 14 bases not matched to a gene. The CDR3, as DNA: TGTGCCAGCAGCCTTGGACCGGGACTAGCGGGGTCCCTGTACTTC. This encodes CASSLGPGLAGSLYF.

The rearrangement joins TRBV28 to TRBJ1-2, with a tentative D call TRBD1 (6 bases). Trimming pared 8 bases from V and 5 bases from J, leaving 33 bases between. The CDR3 loop spans 19 amino acids. The V gene's germline CDR1 is MDHEN and CDR2 SYDVKM. CDR3 bases: TGTGCCAGCGGTACCAACTTACAGACAGGTCGCGCTGGGGTTTATGGCTACACCTTC. Its protein product is CASGTNLQTGRAGVYGYTF.

The chain combines TRBV6-5 with TRBJ1-1, with 8 bases lining up with TRBD1. The CDR3 sequence is 14 residues long. Germline values: CDR1 MNHEY, CDR2 SVGAGI. The ends lost 6 bases at V and 1 base at J; junction bases unmatched: 4. CDR3 in amino acids: CASRGTGENTEAFF. The DNA of the CDR3 is TGTGCCAGCAGAGGGACAGGCGAGAACACTGAAGCTTTCTTT.

The genes are TRBV6-1 and TRBJ1-5; D might be TRBD1 (5 bases). The CDR3 runs to 16 residues. Trimming removed 0 bases from V and 0 bases from J, with 9 bases in between. Germline V lookup: CDR1 MNHNS, CDR2 SASEGT. In DNA, the CDR3 is TGTGCCAGCAGTGAAGCATGGGGGGATAGCAATCAGCCCCAGCATTTT. It codes for CASSEAWGDSNQPQHF.

V and J are TRBV27 and TRBJ2-1, with TRBD2 matching 11 bases. Trimming removed 2 bases from V and 4 bases from J; junction bases left unmatched: 10. CDR1 and CDR2 (germline): MNHEY, SMNVEV (reference sequence). The CDR3 length is 18 residues. CDR3 in amino acids: CASSLVERTSGPYNEQFF. The CDR3 DNA is TGTGCCAGCAGTTTAGTGGAGCGGACTAGCGGGCCTTACAATGAGCAGTTCTTC.

The rearrangement links TRBV9 to TRBJ1-2; a weak D match, TRBD1 (6 bases). The germline V and J ends were trimmed by 4 bases and 1 base, with 17 bases remaining between them. The CDR3 is made up of 16 amino acids. Germline V gene sequence: CDR1 SGDLS, CDR2 YYNGEE. CDR3 protein: CASSLYPHRDNYGYTF. DNA of the CDR3: TGTGCCAGCAGCCTTTATCCGCACAGGGATAACTATGGCTACACCTTC. Using reference TRBV9 and TRBJ1-2 for the parts outside the CDR3, the full variable domain is DSGVTQTPKHLITATGQRVTLRCSPRSGDLSVYWYQQSLDQGLQFLIQYYNGEERAKGNILERFSAQQFPDLHSELNLSSLELGDSALYFCASSLYPHRDNYGYTFGSGTRLTVV.

V usage is TRBV12-5 and J usage is TRBJ1-1; TRBD1 agrees at 11 bases. The V gene end was trimmed by 3 bases and the J gene end by 8 bases; junction bases not matched to a gene: 17. Germline lookup yields CDR1 LGHNT and CDR2 FRNRAP. CDR3 length: 18 amino acids. Written as DNA, the CDR3 is TGTGCTAGTGGTTTTAGGGCGGGGGTGGGACAGGGGGGTCAGGAAGCTTTCTTT. Protein: CASGFRAGVGQGGQEAFF.

V and J are TRBV5-4 and TRBJ2-7; 9 positions agree with TRBD1. Per germline, CDR1 SGHNT and CDR2 YYREEE (reference sequence). Trimming removed 3 bases from V and 3 bases from J; junction bases left unmatched: 1. This CDR3 has 13 amino acids. CDR3 bases: TGTGCCAGCAGCTCGGACAGGGGCTACGAGCAGTACTTC. Translation gives CASSSDRGYEQYF.

This chain joins TRBV11-3 and TRBJ2-2; 8 bases match TRBD1. In germline, CDR1 is SGHNT, CDR2 YENEEA. V dropped 5 bases and J dropped 7; count of bases not matched to a gene: 6. The CDR3 contains 14 residues. The CDR3 DNA follows: TGTGCCAGCAGCCCCTACAGGGGGAACGGGGAGCTGTTTTTT. Its protein product is CASSPYRGNGELFF.

This chain uses TRBV6-1 with TRBJ2-7; the match to TRBD1 covers 7 bases. Trimming took 5 bases from V and 6 from J; bases not matched to a gene: 10. This CDR3 contains 14 residues. Germline V gene sequence: CDR1 MNHNS, CDR2 SASEGT. Here the CDR3 DNA reads TGTGCCAGCAGTCCGACAGGGCACTATCTCGAGCAGTACTTC. It yields the protein CASSPTGHYLEQYF.

The rearrangement uses TRBV28 and TRBJ2-7; the match to TRBD1 covers 8 bases. Germline CDR1 reads MDHEN; CDR2 reads SYDVKM. The ends lost 6 bases at V and 1 base at J; junction bases unmatched: 8. The CDR3 has 15 amino acids. The CDR3 region is CASSGGQGLSYEQYF. The CDR3 DNA sequence: TGTGCCAGCAGCGGCGGACAGGGATTATCCTACGAGCAGTACTTC.

The V gene is TRBV11-3, the J gene TRBJ2-1; 9 bases line up with TRBD2. The junction had 8 bases not matched to a gene; V was cut back by 5 bases and J by 6 bases. This CDR3 region has 15 residues. CDR1 is SGHNT, CDR2 YENEEA, per germline. CDR3 coding DNA: TGTGCCAGCAGCCCAAGAGCGGGAGGTATCAATGAGCAGTTCTTC. Translated: CASSPRAGGINEQFF.

The J gene is TRBJ1-1, the V gene TRBV28; a weak D match, TRBD1 (6 bases). The germline V and J ends were trimmed by 4 bases and 5 bases, with 17 bases remaining between them. CDR3 length: 15 residues. CDR1 and CDR2 (germline): MDHEN, SYDVKM. CDR3 protein: CASSSHTGMRTEAFF. The DNA of the CDR3 is TGTGCCAGCAGTTCCCATACAGGGATGAGGACTGAAGCTTTCTTT. Together with reference TRBV28 and TRBJ1-1, the CDR3 gives the full variable domain: DVKVTQSSRYLVKRTGEKVFLECVQDMDHENMFWYRQDPGLGLRLIYFSYDVKMKEKGDIPEGYSVSREKKERFSLILESASTNQTSMYLCASSSHTGMRTEAFFGQGTRLTVV.

V gene TRBV25-1 combines with J gene TRBJ1-2; D is ambiguous. This CDR3 is 11 amino acids long. V lost 4 bases and J lost 8, with 8 bases in between. Germline V gives CDR1 MGHDK, CDR2 SYGVNS. CDR3 loop: CASSGSGGYTF. The CDR3 nucleotides read TGTGCCAGCAGTGGCTCCGGGGGCTACACCTTC.

V gene TRBV18 combines with J gene TRBJ2-5; the match to TRBD2 covers 11 bases. The germline V gene encodes CDR1 KGHSH and CDR2 LQKENI. The J segment lost 4 bases and the V segment lost 3 bases, leaving 7 bases of the junction unmatched. CDR3 length: 16 amino acids. The CDR3 here is CASSPRTSGRVETQYF. The CDR3, as DNA: TGTGCCAGCTCACCTCGGACTAGCGGGCGAGTAGAGACCCAGTACTTC.

The rearrangement joins TRBV19 to TRBJ2-7; TRBD1 agrees at 7 bases. Germline values: CDR1 LNHDA, CDR2 SQIVND (reference sequence). After removal of 3 bases from V and 5 bases from J, the junction contained 4 bases not matched to a gene. The CDR3 is 13 residues long. The CDR3 region has the DNA TGTGCCAGTAGTATCTGGGGACAGAACGAGCAGTACTTC. Its translation: CASSIWGQNEQYF. Full variable domain (remainder filled in from reference TRBV19 and TRBJ2-7): DGGITQSPKYLFRKEGQNVTLSCEQNLNHDAMYWYRQDPGQGLRLIYYSQIVNDFQKGDIAEGYSVSREKKESFPLTVTSAQKNPTAFYLCASSIWGQNEQYFGPGTRLTVT.

V and J are TRBV2 and TRBJ1-5; D is ambiguous. V gave up 0 bases and J gave up 0 bases, with 9 bases separating them. CDR3 length equals 16 residues. Per germline, CDR1 SNHLY and CDR2 FYNNEI. The chain's CDR3 is CASSEAVVNSNQPQHF. In DNA form, the CDR3 reads TGTGCCAGCAGTGAAGCGGTAGTCAATAGCAATCAGCCCCAGCATTTT.

V is TRBV28 and J is TRBJ1-1, with 8 bases lining up with TRBD1. CDR1 and CDR2 (germline): MDHEN, SYDVKM. V was clipped by 2 bases and J by 4 bases; unmatched bases: 3. CDR3 size: 14 residues. The CDR3 DNA reads TGTGCCAGCAGTTTAACAGGACAGGGCACTGAAGCTTTCTTT. This gives the protein CASSLTGQGTEAFF.

The chain employs TRBV5-5 and TRBJ1-4, with D possibly being TRBD1 (6 bases). CDR1 is SGHKS and CDR2 is YYEKEE in the germline V gene (reference sequence). The CDR3 runs to 14 residues. V dropped 5 bases and J dropped 8 bases, with 16 bases sitting between them. CDR3 DNA: TGTGCCAGCAGGGCCGGCAGGGGAGAAGAAAAACTGTTTTTT. Its protein is CASRAGRGEEKLFF.